This T cell receptor beta chain came from a study of T cells after somatic rescue of genetic block. This clone was detected a few times. The ends were cut back, 2 bases at V and 4 bases at J, with 15 bases in the middle. There are 16 residues in the CDR3. In germline, CDR1 is SGHTA, CDR2 FQGTGA. Measured with immunoSEQ multiplex PCR; TCRdb has only the in-frame clones, and not every one. Of 13,000 or so clones listed, roughly 73% are singletons. The V call is TRBV7-3, the J call TRBJ2-1; maybe TRBD2 (6 bases). The sample taken for sequencing was peripheral blood mononuclear cells (PBMCs). The TCR was taken from a boy younger than 18. CDR3 sequence (DNA): TGTGCCAGCAGCTTAGCCGGCGGGACTCTGTACAATGAGCAGTTCTTC. Translating it yields CASSLAGGTLYNEQFF.